The clone carrying this TCR beta chain was observed once. The data originate from a study of shared clonotypes between healthy human individuals. Each donor was a Caucasian adult residing in Nashville, Tennessee. The unsorted samples took 90 million or so PBMCs to get genomic DNA. V shed 6 bases and J shed 0 bases, with 15 bases lying between them. The CDR3 is made up of 15 amino acids. Germline-derived CDR1 and CDR2 are MNHEY and SMNVEV (reference sequence). The study ran the assay at deep level. Some clones are missing from TCRdb's copy, which holds only in-frame ones; the method was immunoSEQ multiplex PCR. This sample has about 510,000 clones, with about 80% found just once.

The V call is TRBV27, the J call TRBJ2-7, with no clear D. The sequence was obtained from a woman in her thirties or forties in good health. Some clones in this sample may be carry-over from other donors' samples. Sequenced input: PBMCs. The chain's CDR3 is CASSARARSSYEQYF. In DNA, the CDR3 is TGTGCCAGCAGCGCCCGGGCCCGGAGCTCCTACGAGCAGTACTTC.